These 16 T cell receptor beta chains share one sample of origin, sequenced in a study of blood T cells in healthy people across ages. A second PCR, run for roughly 7 to 12 cycles, used a sample-barcoded 5' primer plus a J-beta primer mix. TCRdb used MiXCR to reprocess the 5' RACE reads, holding one entry per CDR3 protein. The table lists around 1.5 million distinct CDR3 sequences, 42% of them singletons. Sequenced sample: blood. All receptors come from a woman aged 18-35 years in good health.

This clonotype was seen only a few times. The V call is TRBV5-4, the J call TRBJ2-1, with 15 positions matching TRBD2. V was pared by 0 bases and J by 6 bases, with 4 bases of the junction left unmatched. The CDR3 totals 17 residues. Per the germline V gene, CDR1 is SGHNT and CDR2 is YYREEE (reference sequence). The CDR3 is CASSLGTSGRAGNEQFF. CDR3 nucleotides: TGTGCCAGCAGCTTGGGGACTAGCGGGAGGGCGGGCAATGAGCAGTTCTTC.

This chain uses TRBV19 with TRBJ2-1; possibly TRBD1 for D (6 bases). The CDR3 totals 14 residues. Germline CDR1 and CDR2: LNHDA and SQIVND (reference sequence). V was clipped by 7 bases and J by 5 bases, with 15 bases between them. The DNA for the CDR3 is TGTGCCAGTAAGTTTGGGGGCGGCGACAATGAGCAGTTCTTC. Its protein is CASKFGGGDNEQFF.

This chain connects TRBV9 to TRBJ1-1; TRBD1 matches 8 bases. The germline gives CDR1 SGDLS, CDR2 YYNGEE. The ends lost 0 bases at V and 1 base at J; junction bases unmatched: 11. This CDR3 is built from 18 residues. As DNA, the CDR3 is TGTGCCAGCAGCGTAGGACGCGAAACAGGGGGTGCGAACACTGAAGCTTTCTTT. This codes for CASSVGRETGGANTEAFF.

The chain links TRBV12-3 or TRBV12-4 to TRBJ1-6; no firm D call. The CDR3 runs to 12 residues. Trimming pared 3 bases from V and 9 bases from J, leaving 6 bases between. CDR3 loop: CASSFASSPLHF. For the CDR3, the DNA is TGTGCCAGCAGTTTTGCGAGTTCACCCCTCCACTTT.

V is TRBV29-1 and J is TRBJ2-2, with a possible D match to TRBD1 (6 bases). The CDR3 covers 15 residues. The germline CDR1 and CDR2 sequences are SQVTM and ANQGSEA. Trimming cost V 0 bases and J 0 bases, with 8 bases left between them. The CDR3 loop reads CSVEEQGPNTGELFF. The CDR3 bases are TGCAGCGTTGAAGAACAGGGCCCGAACACCGGGGAGCTGTTTTTT.

The rearrangement joins TRBV5-1 to TRBJ2-1, with 13 bases aligning to TRBD2. The CDR3 is made up of 15 amino acids. The V and J ends lost 4 bases and 9 bases, in that order; junction bases with no gene match: 7. Germline loops: CDR1 SGHRS, CDR2 YFSETQ. CDR3 region: CASSHGTSGVGEQFF. In DNA form, the CDR3 reads TGCGCCAGCAGCCATGGGACTAGCGGGGTGGGTGAGCAGTTCTTC.

The J gene is TRBJ2-7, the V gene TRBV6-5, with D possibly being TRBD1 (6 bases). The germline V and J ends were trimmed by 8 bases and 1 base, with 12 bases remaining between them. The CDR3 sequence is 13 residues long. CDR1 MNHEY and CDR2 SVGAGI come from the germline V gene. The CDR3 DNA reads as TGTGCCAGCGGGGGCCATCCATCCTACGAGCAGTACTTC. Encoded protein: CASGGHPSYEQYF.

The genes are TRBV15 and TRBJ1-5; no firm D call. Trimming removed 0 bases from V and 6 bases from J, with 12 bases in between. The CDR3 extends over 15 amino acids. CDR1 is LNHNV and CDR2 is YYDKDF in the germline V gene (reference sequence). This chain's CDR3 is CATSRDQGIAQPQHF. The CDR3 region has the DNA TGTGCCACCAGCAGAGATCAAGGGATAGCTCAGCCCCAGCATTTT.

This chain joins TRBV30 and TRBJ2-1; no firm D call. V dropped 2 bases and J dropped 2 bases, with 10 bases sitting between them. The germline V gene encodes CDR1 GTSNPN and CDR2 SVGIG (reference sequence). The CDR3 is 14 amino acids. CDR3 DNA sequence: TGTGCCTGGAGTTACCCGGTCACCTACAATGAGCAGTTCTTC. As protein: CAWSYPVTYNEQFF.

This chain connects TRBV20-1 to TRBJ1-2; 7 positions agree with TRBD1. Trimming at V came to 5 bases and at J to 6 bases, leaving 9 bases not matched to a gene. The CDR3 contains 13 residues. Germline-derived CDR1 and CDR2 are DFQATT and SNEGSKA (reference sequence). DNA of the CDR3: TGCAGTGCTCCCGCCCTGGGGACAGATGGCTACACCTTC. Amino acids: CSAPALGTDGYTF.

This chain joins TRBV14 and TRBJ2-7, with 7 bases fitting TRBD1. This CDR3 is 14 amino acids long. J was trimmed by 5 bases and V by 6 bases; bases with no gene match: 10. Per the germline V gene, CDR1 is SGHDN and CDR2 is FVKESK. The DNA for the CDR3 is TGTGCCAGCAGTTCGCGACAGGGTCGAGACGAGCAGTACTTC. Its protein is CASSSRQGRDEQYF.

V is TRBV12-3 or TRBV12-4 and J is TRBJ1-2; 10 bases match TRBD1. This CDR3 spans 16 amino acids. V lost 6 bases, J lost 6 bases, and 13 bases stayed unmatched. The CDR3 DNA is TGTGCCAGCAGCCCGACAGGGGGCGGACTATTAAATGGCTACACCTTC. Amino acid sequence: CASSPTGGGLLNGYTF.

This clonotype was observed once. V is TRBV20-1 and J is TRBJ1-3; D remains ambiguous. CDR3 length: 13 amino acids. Germline V gene lookup returns CDR1 DFQATT and CDR2 SNEGSKA (reference sequence). V lost 7 bases and J 4 bases, leaving 14 bases between the germline ends. As DNA, the CDR3 is TGCAGTGGCACTCCGCGGGGAGGAAACACCATATATTTT. Its protein product is CSGTPRGGNTIYF.

Comment on this clonotype: Being one base from a much bigger clone, this may be a read error. The rearrangement uses TRBV4-1 and TRBJ2-1; 10 bases match TRBD2. With the DNA end fitting TRBJ2-7 better, the J assignment may be wrong. This CDR3 has 16 amino acids. Germline V CDR1 and CDR2: MGHRA, YSYEKL. The CDR3 region has the DNA TGCGCCAGCAGCTCCCACTCTAGCGGGAGCTACAATGAGCAGTACTTC. It yields the protein CASSSHSSGSYNEQYF.

This chain uses TRBV6-5 with TRBJ2-1, with 7 bases fitting TRBD2. V was clipped by 5 bases and J by 10 bases; unmatched bases: 11. Germline V lookup: CDR1 MNHEY, CDR2 SVGAGI. This CDR3 is built from 14 residues. This chain's CDR3 is CASSAGLDQYEQFF. The DNA of the CDR3 is TGTGCCAGCAGTGCCGGACTAGATCAGTACGAGCAGTTCTTC.

This clonotype has a handful of counts. The chain joins TRBV27 to TRBJ1-2, with a tentative D call TRBD1 (6 bases). With 0 bases removed from V and 4 bases from J, the gap between germline ends came to 15 bases. This CDR3 comprises 16 residues. Germline CDR1 and CDR2: MNHEY and SMNVEV (reference sequence). DNA of the CDR3: TGTGCCAGCAGTTTATCGCGGGGGGGCGCGGGCTATGGCTACACCTTC. Translation gives CASSLSRGGAGYGYTF.